This TCR beta chain was obtained from a study of blood T cell repertoires in COVID-19. Overall study: COVID-19 samples collected from the United States, Italy and Spain covered acute and convalescent phases. PBMCs, B-cell-depleted T cells, or T cells provided the cDNA or gDNA that made up the material.

Methods used by the authors: Nucleated cell counts were estimated from reference gene primer amplification. Generated by immunoSEQ multiplex PCR, the TCRdb table keeps only in-frame clones and is missing some. V, J and clone size reflect that table, while D and trimming were determined from the DNA. Among under 45,000 clones listed, over 80% were seen once. This TCR was sampled from a woman in her forties with acute or convalescent COVID-19. Sequencing used peripheral blood.

CDR3 coding DNA: TGTGCCAGCAGCTTGGGGCAGGCCACTGAAGCTTTCTTT. This gives the protein CASSLGQATEAFF. The V gene is TRBV5-4, the J gene TRBJ1-1; D not certain. Deletions cut 0 bases from V and 4 bases from J, with 7 bases between. This CDR3 has 13 amino acids. From germline, CDR1 is SGHNT and CDR2 YYREEE (reference sequence).